The rows below give T cell receptor beta chains drawn from one sample of a study of CD8+CD57+ T cells in acquired aplastic anemia. TCRdb re-called the reads with MiXCR, one entry per CDR3 protein. The data hold 130,000 or so distinct CDR3 sequences, with roughly 55% observed a single time. Sequencing was done on a sample of sorted CD4+, CD8+, or CD8+CD57+ T cells (not recorded which) from PBMCs. The origin of the receptors is a human donor with aplastic anemia. Both conserved end residues are part of each CDR3. D genes are given only for firm matches. Clone size appears in some rows only: once, few, many, or a class for an expanded clone.

V gene,D gene,clone size,J gene,CDR3 DNA,CDR3 protein
TRBV25-1,.,.,TRBJ1-2,TGTGCCAGCAGGCGGGAGGGTTGGTATGGCTACACCTTC,CASRREGWYGYTF
TRBV9,.,.,TRBJ2-7,TGTGCCAGCAGCGTAGCCCAGGGGTCCTACGAGCAGTACTTC,CASSVAQGSYEQYF
TRBV25-1,.,few,TRBJ1-4,TGTGCCAGCAGTGAATTGGGGGCGAGTGAAAAACTGTTTTTT,CASSELGASEKLFF
TRBV30,.,few,TRBJ2-7,TGTGCCTGGACTGGCAAGTACGAGCAGTACTTC,CAWTGKYEQYF
TRBV20-1,.,once,TRBJ1-1,TGCAGTGCCAGCAATCGGGGGAACACTGAAGCTTTCTTT,CSASNRGNTEAFF
TRBV27,.,.,TRBJ1-5,TGTGCCAGCACCGGGTCCCCGAATCAGCCCCAGCATTTT,CASTGSPNQPQHF
TRBV5-8,.,.,TRBJ1-6,TGTGCCAGCAGCCGACGTTCACCCCTCCACTTT,CASSRRSPLHF
TRBV24-1,TRBD1,.,TRBJ2-7,TGCAGTGTCGGACAGGGACGGTACGAGCAGTACTTC,CSVGQGRYEQYF
TRBV9,TRBD1,many,TRBJ2-7,TGTGCCAGCAGCGCTACAGGGGTAATTAACGAGCAGTACTTC,CASSATGVINEQYF
TRBV12-3/TRBV12-4,.,many,TRBJ2-1,TGTGCCAGCAGCTATCTTAGCTCCTACAATGAGCAGTTCTTC,CASSYLSSYNEQFF
TRBV11-2,.,.,TRBJ2-1,TGTGCCAGCAGTCCCCCTGGCCCTGCAGGACCCAATGAGCAGTTCTTC,CASSPPGPAGPNEQFF
TRBV2,TRBD2,.,TRBJ2-7,TGTGCCAGCATATCGGAGCGGGGTGGTGAGCAGTACTTC,CASISERGGEQYF
TRBV10-3,TRBD2,.,TRBJ2-7,TGTGCCATCAATATAGCGGGGGGCAACTCCTACGAGCAGTACTTC,CAINIAGGNSYEQYF
TRBV2,TRBD1,.,TRBJ1-2,TGTGCCAGCAGAGAAACAGGGGCCGGCTATGGCTACACCTTC,CASRETGAGYGYTF
TRBV11-2,TRBD2,.,TRBJ2-7,TGTGCCAGCAGCTTATCAGCCAGCGGGAGCTACGAGCAGTACTTC,CASSLSASGSYEQYF
TRBV7-8,.,.,TRBJ1-5,TGTGCCAGCAGCTTATCGTTCCCTCAGCCCCAGCATTTT,CASSLSFPQPQHF
TRBV27,.,many,TRBJ2-7,TGTGCCAGCAGTTCCGGGAGTGACTACGAGCAGTACTTC,CASSSGSDYEQYF
TRBV5-4,.,.,TRBJ2-7,TGTGCCAGCACCATTGGGGGAGTGGGGTACGAGCAGTACTTC,CASTIGGVGYEQYF